This is a list of T cell receptor beta chains from one sample in a study. MiXCR, run by TCRdb on the reads, gives a single entry per CDR3 protein. The data hold approximately 1,000 distinct CDR3 sequences, with around 41% observed a single time. Sample: CD8+ T cells (not recorded whether cultured). Source of these receptors: a male donor. CDR3s include the opening cysteine and the closing phenylalanine or tryptophan. The order of the fields is J gene, V gene, CDR3 length, D gene, CDR3 protein. D genes are given only for firm matches.

j_gene: TRBJ2-1
v_gene: TRBV19
len: 15
d_gene: TRBD2
CDR3aa: CASSHLAGGYHEQFF

j_gene: TRBJ2-1
v_gene: TRBV19
len: 13
d_gene: NA
CDR3aa: CASSLFSIGEQFF

j_gene: TRBJ1-2
v_gene: TRBV27
len: 14
d_gene: TRBD1
CDR3aa: CASSAMTGWGGYTF

j_gene: TRBJ2-5
v_gene: TRBV27
len: 14
d_gene: NA
CDR3aa: CASSSYRGGETQYF

j_gene: TRBJ1-5
v_gene: TRBV19
len: 13
d_gene: NA
CDR3aa: CASSVNSNQPQHF

j_gene: TRBJ1-2
v_gene: TRBV19
len: 12
d_gene: NA
CDR3aa: CDSSIGVDGFTF

j_gene: TRBJ1-1
v_gene: TRBV19
len: 15
d_gene: TRBD1
CDR3aa: CASSSTGGTNTEAFF

j_gene: TRBJ2-1
v_gene: TRBV19
len: 11
d_gene: NA
CDR3aa: CASGGVSGVFF

j_gene: TRBJ1-2
v_gene: TRBV19
len: 12
d_gene: NA
CDR3aa: CASSGGAHGYTF

j_gene: TRBJ2-7
v_gene: TRBV19
len: 13
d_gene: NA
CDR3aa: CASSTRATSEQYF

j_gene: TRBJ1-3
v_gene: TRBV19
len: 15
d_gene: NA
CDR3aa: CASSVFSVPGNTIYF

j_gene: TRBJ2-7
v_gene: TRBV18
len: 14
d_gene: NA
CDR3aa: CASSPPIFPYEQYF

j_gene: TRBJ2-7
v_gene: TRBV19
len: 13
d_gene: NA
CDR3aa: CASSLRSSYEQCF

j_gene: TRBJ1-5
v_gene: TRBV19
len: 13
d_gene: NA
CDR3aa: CASGFYSNQPQHF